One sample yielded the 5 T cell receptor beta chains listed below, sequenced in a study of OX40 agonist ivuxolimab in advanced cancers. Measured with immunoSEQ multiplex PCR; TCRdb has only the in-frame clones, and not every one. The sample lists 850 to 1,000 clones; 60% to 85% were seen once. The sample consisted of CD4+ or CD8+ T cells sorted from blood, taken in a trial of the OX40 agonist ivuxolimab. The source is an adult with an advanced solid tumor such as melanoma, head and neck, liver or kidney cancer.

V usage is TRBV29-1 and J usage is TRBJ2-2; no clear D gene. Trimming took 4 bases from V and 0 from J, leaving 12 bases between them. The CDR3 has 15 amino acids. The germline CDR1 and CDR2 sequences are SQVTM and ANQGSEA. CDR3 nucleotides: TGCAGCGTTGCCGGAACAGATCCGAACACCGGGGAGCTGTTTTTT. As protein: CSVAGTDPNTGELFF.

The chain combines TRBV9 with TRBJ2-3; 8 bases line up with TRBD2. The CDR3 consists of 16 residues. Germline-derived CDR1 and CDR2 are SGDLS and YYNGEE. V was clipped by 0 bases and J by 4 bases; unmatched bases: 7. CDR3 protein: CASSVASGGIADTQYF. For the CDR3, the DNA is TGTGCCAGCAGCGTAGCTTCGGGAGGGATCGCAGATACGCAGTATTTT. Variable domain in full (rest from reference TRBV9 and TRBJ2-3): DSGVTQTPKHLITATGQRVTLRCSPRSGDLSVYWYQQSLDQGLQFLIQYYNGEERAKGNILERFSAQQFPDLHSELNLSSLELGDSALYFCASSVASGGIADTQYFGPGTRLTVL.

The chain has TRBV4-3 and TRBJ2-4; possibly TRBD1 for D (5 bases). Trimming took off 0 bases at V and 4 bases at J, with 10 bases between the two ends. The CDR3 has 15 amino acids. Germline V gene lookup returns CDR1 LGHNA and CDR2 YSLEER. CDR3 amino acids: CASSQDKAGKNIQYF. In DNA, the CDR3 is TGCGCCAGCAGCCAAGATAAGGCAGGGAAAAACATTCAGTACTTC.

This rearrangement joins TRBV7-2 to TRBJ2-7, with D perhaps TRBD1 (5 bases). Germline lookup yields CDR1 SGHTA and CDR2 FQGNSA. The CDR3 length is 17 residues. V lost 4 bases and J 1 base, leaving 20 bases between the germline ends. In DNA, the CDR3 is TGTGCCAGCAGCTCCCTCCCATCCGGAGCAGGGTCCTACGAGCAGTACTTC. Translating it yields CASSSLPSGAGSYEQYF.

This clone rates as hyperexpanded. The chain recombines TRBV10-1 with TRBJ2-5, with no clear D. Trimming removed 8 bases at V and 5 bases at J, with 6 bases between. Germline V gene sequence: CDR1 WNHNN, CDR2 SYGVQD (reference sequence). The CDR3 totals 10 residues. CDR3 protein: CASPLETQYF. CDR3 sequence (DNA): TGCGCCAGCCCCCTGGAGACCCAGTACTTC.